This T cell receptor beta chain was sequenced during a study of early T cells in non-severe SARS-CoV-2 infection. Background on the study: Investigators sequenced bulk RNA drawn from unsorted whole blood, and chains remained unpaired.

Individual cDNA molecules carried attached unique molecular identifiers. TCRdb called the 5' RACE reads again in MiXCR, with one record for every CDR3 protein. The repertoire has 57,000 or so distinct CDR3 sequences, 10% to 15% of them found once; the top ten carry approximately 4.8%. Regarding this clonotype: Antigen: not known.

Study-level findings and limits: Lookups in VDJdb leaned toward anti-spike CD8 responses and missed private and CD4 specificities.

V shed 4 bases, J shed 3 bases, and the junction held 2 bases outside the gene matches. Germline loops: CDR1 SGHRS, CDR2 YFSETQ. The length of the CDR3 is 13 residues. The receptor's source is an adult who was a healthcare worker with PCR-confirmed SARS-CoV-2 infection or an uninfected control (not recorded which). The chain uses TRBV5-1 and TRBJ1-1; TRBD1 aligns across 8 bases. Material for sequencing was whole blood. The chain's CDR3 is CASSADRDTEAFF. DNA of the CDR3: TGCGCCAGCAGCGCGGACAGGGACACTGAAGCTTTCTTT. The full variable domain, completed using reference TRBV5-1 and TRBJ1-1, is KAGVTQTPRYLIKTRGQQVTLSCSPISGHRSVSWYQQTPGQGLQFLFEYFSETQRNKGNFPGRFSGRQFSNSRSEMNVSTLELGDSALYLCASSADRDTEAFFGQGTRLTVV.